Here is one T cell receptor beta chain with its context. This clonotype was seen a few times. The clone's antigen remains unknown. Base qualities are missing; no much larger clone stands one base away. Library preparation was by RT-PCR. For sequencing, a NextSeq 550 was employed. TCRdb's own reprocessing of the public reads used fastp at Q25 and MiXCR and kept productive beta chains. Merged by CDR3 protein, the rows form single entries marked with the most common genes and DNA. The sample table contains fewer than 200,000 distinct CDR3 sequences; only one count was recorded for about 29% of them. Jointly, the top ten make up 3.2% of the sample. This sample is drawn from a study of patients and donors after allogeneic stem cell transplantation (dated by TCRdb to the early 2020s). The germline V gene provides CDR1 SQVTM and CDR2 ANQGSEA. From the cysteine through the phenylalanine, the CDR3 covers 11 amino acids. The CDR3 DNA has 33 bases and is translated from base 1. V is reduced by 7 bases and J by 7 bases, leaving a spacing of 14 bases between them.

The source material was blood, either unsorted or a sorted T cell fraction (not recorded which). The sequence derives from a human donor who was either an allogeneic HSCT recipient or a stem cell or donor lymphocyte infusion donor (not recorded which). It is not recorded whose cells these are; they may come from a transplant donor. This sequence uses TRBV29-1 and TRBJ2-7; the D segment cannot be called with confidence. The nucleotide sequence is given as TGCAGCGCAAAGTATGGTGTGGAGCAGTACTTC. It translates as CSAKYGVEQYF.